This TCR beta chain was sequenced during a study of identifying expanded T cells in peripheral blood (dated by TCRdb to the late 2010s). As for the study more broadly: Technical replicates were generated by sequencing separate aliquots of the same genomic DNA pool, with four replicates compared pairwise.

Based on the germline V gene, the CDR1 and CDR2 sequences are MDHEN and SYDVKM. Compared with germline, V lacks 6 bases and J lacks 1 base; bases without a gene match: 8. Measured from the cysteine to the phenylalanine, the CDR3 is 15 residues long. Of all the DNA, just the CDR3 is kept, 45 bases in frame from base 1. The immunoSEQ Assay, which uses bias-controlled multiplex PCR amplification of genomic DNA, was used to profile TCRbeta CDR3 regions. The paper's data handling went like this. The absolute abundance of each unique TCRbeta CDR3 region was quantified after sequences were collapsed and filtered. Two models were used to test differential abundance: a binomial model (Fisher-equivalent) and a beta-binomial model that adds time-dependent variance fitted from healthy donors. Clones with fewer than 5 combined templates were removed, and a clone was called differentially abundant if the clone's Benjamini-Hochberg FDR was below 0.01. Beta-binomial variance was modeled as a function of total template count across the two samples using the form v = (b*log(k)+a)^2. In TCRdb, the immuneACCESS table is reduced to in-frame sequences with V and J assigned. These tables do not hold every clone; where another copy was compared, an unresolved V gene accounts for under half, and the others remain unexplained. From that table come the V and J calls and clone size; the DNA was used to work out D and trimming. For this sample the table gives 70,000 to 95,000 clones, of which 88% were detected only once. Roughly 3.8% of the sample is taken by the ten largest.

No immune events, such as infections, were documented for the healthy donors during the collection period. Blood repertoires from healthy donors were used as a training cohort for calibrating time-dependent variance in a beta-binomial model of differential abundance of T-cell clones. The training cohort was composed of some ten healthy donors, 3 female and 7 male. The donors were between roughly 29 and 70 years old, with an average age of roughly 40 years. Whole blood was collected from each healthy donor at three time points spaced approximately 13 days apart and obtained from a commercial supplier. For immunosequencing, genomic DNA was extracted from whole blood that had not been sorted. Points the paper makes about the study in general: It was expected by the authors that biological variance in healthy repertoires might increase further over much longer intervals, such as months to years. Across all healthy donors, variance in clone template counts between roughly two-week samples was found to increase significantly with total template count. Across all healthy-donor time intervals, the beta-binomial model significantly lowered both the number of clones called differentially abundant and the false-positive rate. Between technical replicates the binomial model flagged around 1.3 differentially abundant clones, whereas over two weeks the binomial model flagged about 15 and over about four weeks around 20.

About this clone: Its antigen remains undetermined. No base-level quality is on record; no much larger clone is a single base apart.

The source is a person aged 18 to 70 in good health. The chain joins TRBV28 to TRBJ2-7, and TRBD1 aligns with 8 junction nucleotides. Sequenced: blood. DNA sequence: TGTGCCAGCAGCGGGACAGGCGGCCTTTCCTACGAGCAGTACTTC. Its coded protein is CASSGTGGLSYEQYF.